This T cell receptor (beta chain) is drawn from a study of blood T cell repertoires in COVID-19. Measured with immunoSEQ multiplex PCR; TCRdb has only the in-frame clones, and not every one. The table has 200,000 to 250,000 clones, more than 65% seen once; the top ten hold approximately 4%. Germline assignment: CDR1 SQVTM and CDR2 ANQGSEA. This CDR3 has 13 residues. The V gene lost 3 bases and the J gene lost 0 bases, with 8 bases spanning the gap. This receptor was identified in a woman older than 75 with acute or convalescent COVID-19. The rearrangement uses TRBV29-1 and TRBJ1-1, with unresolved D. Sequencing was performed on peripheral blood. CDR3 nucleotides: TGCAGCGTTGAGGAGCTCATGAACACTGAAGCTTTCTTT. Translation: CSVEELMNTEAFF.